This T cell receptor (beta chain) was identified during a study of regulatory T cells in long-lasting Graves disease. Study conclusions and caveats: Persistent Graves' disease cases displayed lower TCR diversity than newly diagnosed ones. Segments TRBV28, TRBJ1-2 and TRBJ2-5 showed preferential usage in persistent disease.

HTBI primers from iRepertoire and Arm-PCR of CDR3 regions yielded the TCR beta libraries. Each CDR3 protein gets one entry after TCRdb re-called the multiplex PCR reads with MiXCR. The sample includes around 510,000 distinct CDR3 sequences, roughly 20% seen only once; the top ten take 6.5% to 10%. The CDR3 loop spans 13 amino acids. The V gene lost 0 bases and the J gene lost 3 bases, with 6 bases spanning the gap. Germline V gives CDR1 SEHNR, CDR2 FQNEAQ (reference sequence). Noted time point: persistent/refractory GD, antithyroid drugs over 5 years with positive TRAb. There was RNA extracted from PBMCs, and the TCR library was made from it. Details on this clonotype: No antigen is known for it.

The sequencing used peripheral blood mononuclear cells (PBMCs), collected when the disease was refractory, from a patient treated with antithyroid drugs. The rearrangement uses TRBV7-9 and TRBJ2-7; D call uncertain. This sequence originates from a female donor with Graves disease. Here the CDR3 DNA reads TGTGCCAGCAGCTTAGCTGGCTGCTACGAGCAGTACTTC. Its protein is CASSLAGCYEQYF.